The next 7 T cell receptor beta chains were all read from a single sample in a study of shared clonotypes between healthy human individuals. Naive CD8 cells, CD45RO-negative and positively selected for CCR7, excluded terminally differentiated effector memory CD45RA+ cells. Sequencing was performed with immunoSEQ multiplex PCR; in TCRdb, only in-frame clones are kept and a portion is missing. The sample lists just over 2,000,000 clones, about 95% seen once, with 0.85% to 1.2% in the top ten. The sample consisted of naive CD8+ T cells sorted from blood. These TCRs come from a young man in good health.

Only one count was recorded for this clone. The chain has TRBV28 and TRBJ1-5, with a possible D match to TRBD1 (5 bases). The CDR3 sequence is 14 residues long. The germline gives CDR1 MDHEN, CDR2 SYDVKM. Trimming shortened V by 4 bases and J by 3 bases, and 10 bases separated the two germline ends. The CDR3 is CASSSRQTNQPQHF. For the CDR3, the DNA is TGTGCCAGCAGTTCCCGACAGACCAATCAGCCCCAGCATTTT.

This chain connects TRBV13 to TRBJ2-1; D remains unclear. There are 12 residues in the CDR3. Deletions cut 3 bases from V and 5 bases from J, with 5 bases between. CDR1 PRHDT and CDR2 FYEKMQ come from the germline V gene (reference sequence). CDR3 bases: TGTGCCAGCAGCTTCTCAAACAATGAGCAGTTCTTC. As protein: CASSFSNNEQFF.

This CDR3 reads CASSLFRGGRTEAFF. CDR3 bases: TGTGCCAGCAGTTTGTTTCGAGGGGGTAGGACTGAAGCTTTCTTT. The gene calls are TRBV28 and TRBJ1-1; D might be TRBD1 (6 bases). Germline lookup yields CDR1 MDHEN and CDR2 SYDVKM. Trimming took 3 bases from V and 5 from J, leaving 16 bases between them. There are 15 residues in the CDR3.

This clone has just one count. The genes are TRBV18 and TRBJ2-7; D uncertain. V was shortened by 3 bases and J by 3 bases, with 12 bases between the two germline ends. The CDR3 has 14 amino acids. The V gene's germline CDR1 is KGHSH and CDR2 LQKENI. CDR3: CASSPSSTDYEQYF. The CDR3 bases are TGTGCCAGCTCACCCTCTTCGACGGACTACGAGCAGTACTTC.

The chain employs TRBV30 and TRBJ1-2; D is uncertain. The V gene lost 2 bases and the J gene lost 4 bases, with 14 bases spanning the gap. CDR1 and CDR2 from the germline V gene are GTSNPN and SVGIG (reference sequence). This CDR3 spans 14 amino acids. CDR3: CAWSPPDDLYGYTF. The CDR3, as DNA: TGTGCCTGGAGTCCACCTGACGATCTCTATGGCTACACCTTC.

The chain employs TRBV28 and TRBJ2-7; D is possibly TRBD1 (6 bases). Trimming pared 6 bases from V and 5 bases from J, leaving 23 bases between. From germline, CDR1 is MDHEN and CDR2 SYDVKM. The CDR3 totals 16 residues. The CDR3 protein is CASSSPREQGRDEQYF. The DNA for the CDR3 is TGTGCCAGCAGCTCACCGAGGGAACAGGGTAGGGACGAGCAGTACTTC. The full variable domain, rest sourced from reference TRBV28 and TRBJ2-7, is DVKVTQSSRYLVKRTGEKVFLECVQDMDHENMFWYRQDPGLGLRLIYFSYDVKMKEKGDIPEGYSVSREKKERFSLILESASTNQTSMYLCASSSPREQGRDEQYFGPGTRLTVT.

The chain couples TRBV27 to TRBJ2-7; D remains unclear. V dropped 3 bases and J dropped 3 bases, with 15 bases sitting between them. There are 15 residues in the CDR3. Germline loops: CDR1 MNHEY, CDR2 SMNVEV (reference sequence). The CDR3 DNA is TGTGCCAGCAGTTTCTCCAGGTTGGCGGACTACGAGCAGTACTTC. Its translation: CASSFSRLADYEQYF.